These T cell receptor beta chains were read from a single sample in a study of cytomegalovirus exposure and HLA in healthy donors. Produced via immunoSEQ multiplex PCR; TCRdb's table is partial and in-frame only. The sample shows 120,000 or so clones, nearly 90% of them seen only once. The sample consisted of PBMCs. Source of these receptors: a woman younger than 30 in good health and CMV-seronegative. CDR3s include the opening cysteine and the closing phenylalanine or tryptophan. The D gene is left open where the match is weak. Clone size is given for some rows only: seen once, a few or many times, or a class if the clone is expanded.

v_gene	d_gene	j_gene	abundance	CDR3nt	CDR3aa
TRBV30	TRBD1	TRBJ2-2	.	TGTGCCTGGAGAGGGACAGATAGAACCGGGGAGCTGTTTTTT	CAWRGTDRTGELFF
TRBV6-5	.	TRBJ2-7	.	TGTGCCAGCAGCAACAGGGGGGGTAGGAGGGAGCAGTACTTC	CASSNRGGRREQYF
TRBV2	.	TRBJ2-5	.	TGTGCCAGCAGACAAGAAGAGACCCAGTACTTC	CASRQEETQYF
TRBV5-1	.	TRBJ1-2	.	TGCGCCAGCAGCCCGCGGCCTGGGGCGCCTAACTATGGCTACACCTTC	CASSPRPGAPNYGYTF
TRBV2	TRBD1	TRBJ2-3	.	TGTGCCAGCAGTCCTGAACAGGGGTCAGATACGCAGTATTTT	CASSPEQGSDTQYF
TRBV14	.	TRBJ1-3	.	TGTGCCAGCAGCCAAGGACAGGTTTACTCTGGAAACACCATATATTTT	CASSQGQVYSGNTIYF
TRBV9	TRBD1	TRBJ2-5	few	TGTGCCAGCAACAGGGGGATGGGGCAAGAGACCCAGTACTTC	CASNRGMGQETQYF
TRBV20-1	.	TRBJ1-2	.	TGCAGTGCTATCGAGTTATATGGCTACACCTTC	CSAIELYGYTF
TRBV30	TRBD1	TRBJ1-1	.	TGTGCCTGGAGTGTACTCGACAGGGCCAACACTGAAGCTTTCTTT	CAWSVLDRANTEAFF
TRBV6-5	.	TRBJ1-6	.	TGTGCCAGCAGGGCACCCGGACAGACTAATTCACCCCTCCACTTT	CASRAPGQTNSPLHF
TRBV29-1	TRBD2	TRBJ2-1	.	TGCAGCGTTTCCGGGACTACCTCCTACAATGAGCAGTTCTTC	CSVSGTTSYNEQFF
TRBV6-6	.	TRBJ1-1	.	TGTGCCAGCAGTTACGATTTGGGGGGGACTGAAGCTTTCTTT	CASSYDLGGTEAFF
TRBV28	TRBD2	TRBJ2-7	.	TGTGCCAGCAGCGGGGGGGGCCACGAGCAGTACTTC	CASSGGGHEQYF
TRBV19	TRBD1	TRBJ2-7	.	TGTGCCAGTAGTATGTCCGGGACAGCCTCCTACGAGCAGTACTTC	CASSMSGTASYEQYF
TRBV28	.	TRBJ2-7	.	TGTGCCAGCAGGACGTTTCAGGGGAAACCACTACAGTACTTC	CASRTFQGKPLQYF
TRBV11-2	.	TRBJ2-1	.	TGTGCCAGCAGCCGATTAGATAGCGGTTCCCCTCTGGAGCAGTTCTTC	CASSRLDSGSPLEQFF
TRBV30	.	TRBJ2-1	.	TGTGCCTGGAGTGTTACTAATGAGCAGTTCTTC	CAWSVTNEQFF
TRBV5-1	.	TRBJ2-2	.	TGCGCCAGCAGCGAAGGCAGAAACAGCCCCGGGGAGCTGTTTTTT	CASSEGRNSPGELFF
TRBV7-9	.	TRBJ2-7	.	TGTGCCAGCAGCTTTGACGGGGGACCCTCCTACGAGCAGTACTTC	CASSFDGGPSYEQYF
TRBV28	.	TRBJ2-3	.	TGTGCCAGCAGCCCACCTACAGGGGAGGTGAGGTATTTT	CASSPPTGEVRYF
TRBV15	.	TRBJ2-6	.	TGTGCCACCAGCAGAGAGACTGATGGGGCCAACGTCCTGACTTTC	CATSRETDGANVLTF
TRBV11-1	.	TRBJ1-1	.	TGTGCCAGCAGCGACAGAATGAACACTGAAGCTTTCTTT	CASSDRMNTEAFF
TRBV20-1	.	TRBJ2-5	.	TGCAGTGCTAGGGAGCAAGAGACCCAGTACTTC	CSAREQETQYF
TRBV30	.	TRBJ2-6	.	TGTGCCTGGAGCGGGGTTTGGTTGAGGGCCAACGTCCTGACTTTC	CAWSGVWLRANVLTF
TRBV28	TRBD2	TRBJ2-1	.	TGTGCCAGCAGTTTATGGTCCCTAGCGGGGAGGGATGAGCAGTTCTTC	CASSLWSLAGRDEQFF
TRBV5-4	TRBD1	TRBJ2-3	.	TGTGCCAGCAGCTGGGACAGGGCAGCCGATACGCAGTATTTT	CASSWDRAADTQYF
TRBV6-1	.	TRBJ1-5	.	TGTGCCAGCACCAAGGACAGAGATCAGCCCCAGCATTTT	CASTKDRDQPQHF
TRBV2	.	TRBJ1-2	.	TGTGCCAGCAGTGAATCGGCAGGGTTTCATGGCTACACCTTC	CASSESAGFHGYTF
TRBV6-4	TRBD2	TRBJ2-1	.	TGTGCCAGCAGTGATCAACCGGGACTAGCGGCGGAGCAGTTCTTC	CASSDQPGLAAEQFF
TRBV4-1	TRBD1	TRBJ1-2	.	TGCGCCAGCGGACAGGAGTCCGTTAACTATGGCTACACCTTC	CASGQESVNYGYTF
TRBV19	.	TRBJ2-3	once	TGTGCCAGTAGCGGGAGAGGCGCAGATACGCAGTATTTT	CASSGRGADTQYF
TRBV6-1	TRBD2	TRBJ2-3	.	TGTGCCAGCAGTGAAGGCGGGGGGACCACAGATACGCAGTATTTT	CASSEGGGTTDTQYF
TRBV7-2	TRBD2	TRBJ2-7	.	TGTGCCAGCAGCTTAGGGGTAGCGGGGCTTGCCTACGAGCAGTACTTC	CASSLGVAGLAYEQYF
TRBV6-4	.	TRBJ1-5	.	TGTGCCAGCAGAGTATACAGGGCTTCGGGCAATCAGCCCCAGCATTTT	CASRVYRASGNQPQHF
TRBV6-4	TRBD2	TRBJ2-1	.	TGTGCCAGCAGTCTTCGCGGGGGTCCTAACAATGAGCAGTTCTTC	CASSLRGGPNNEQFF
TRBV6-4	TRBD2	TRBJ2-3	few	TGTGCCAGCAGTGACCTAGCGGGGGGAGCCACAGATACGCAGTATTTT	CASSDLAGGATDTQYF
TRBV5-6	TRBD2	TRBJ2-7	once	TGTGCCAGCAGCTTGAGAATGCTAGCGGGAGTCGAGCAGTACTTC	CASSLRMLAGVEQYF
TRBV5-1	.	TRBJ2-3	.	TGCGCCAGCAGCTTGGTTGTGACAGGTGCAGATACGCAGTATTTT	CASSLVVTGADTQYF
TRBV2	.	TRBJ1-1	.	TGTGCCAGCGCCCTCCTCGACAGTCTCGCTGAAGCTTTCTTT	CASALLDSLAEAFF
TRBV27	TRBD1	TRBJ1-1	.	TGTGCGGACAGGGGGTATTACGGGTTGACTGAAGCTTTCTTT	CADRGYYGLTEAFF
TRBV7-9	.	TRBJ1-2	.	TGTGCCAGCAGCTTAGGGAGGCAGGCCATTAACGGCTACACCTTC	CASSLGRQAINGYTF
TRBV19	TRBD1	TRBJ1-5	.	TGTGCCAGTGGACAGGGTGGTCAGCCCCAGCATTTT	CASGQGGQPQHF